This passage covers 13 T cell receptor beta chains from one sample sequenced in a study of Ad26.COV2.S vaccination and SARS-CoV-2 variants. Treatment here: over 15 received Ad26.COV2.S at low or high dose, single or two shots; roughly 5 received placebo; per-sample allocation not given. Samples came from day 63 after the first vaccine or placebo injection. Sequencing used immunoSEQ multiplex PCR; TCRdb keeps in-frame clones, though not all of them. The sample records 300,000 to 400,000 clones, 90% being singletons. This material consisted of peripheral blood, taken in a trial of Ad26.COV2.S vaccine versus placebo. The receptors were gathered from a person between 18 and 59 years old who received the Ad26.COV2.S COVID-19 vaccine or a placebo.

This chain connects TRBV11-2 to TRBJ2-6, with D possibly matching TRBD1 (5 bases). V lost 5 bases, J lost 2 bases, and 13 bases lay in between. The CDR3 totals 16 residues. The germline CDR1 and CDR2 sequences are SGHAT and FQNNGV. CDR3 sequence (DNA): TGTGCCAGCAGCCAAAAAGGGGTGGCTGGGGCCAACGTCCTGACTTTC. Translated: CASSQKGVAGANVLTF.

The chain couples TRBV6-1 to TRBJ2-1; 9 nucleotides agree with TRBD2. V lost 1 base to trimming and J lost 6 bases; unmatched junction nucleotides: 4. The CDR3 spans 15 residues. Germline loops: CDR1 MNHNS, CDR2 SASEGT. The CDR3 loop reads CASSEGTSALNEQFF. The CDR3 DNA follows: TGTGCCAGCAGTGAAGGGACTAGCGCCCTCAATGAGCAGTTCTTC.

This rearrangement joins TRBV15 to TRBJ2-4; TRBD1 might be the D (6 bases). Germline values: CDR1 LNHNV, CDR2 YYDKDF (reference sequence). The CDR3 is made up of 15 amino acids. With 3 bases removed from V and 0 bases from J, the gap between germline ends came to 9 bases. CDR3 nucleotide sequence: TGTGCCACCAGCAGCAGGGGCTTAGCCAAAAACATTCAGTACTTC. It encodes CATSSRGLAKNIQYF.

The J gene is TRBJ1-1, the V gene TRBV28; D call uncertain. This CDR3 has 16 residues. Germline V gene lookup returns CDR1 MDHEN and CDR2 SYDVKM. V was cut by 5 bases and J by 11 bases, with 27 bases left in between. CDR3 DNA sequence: TGTGCCAGCAGTCCCCACACGGTTGGTCTGACCCTGGGGGCTTTCTTT. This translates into CASSPHTVGLTLGAFF.

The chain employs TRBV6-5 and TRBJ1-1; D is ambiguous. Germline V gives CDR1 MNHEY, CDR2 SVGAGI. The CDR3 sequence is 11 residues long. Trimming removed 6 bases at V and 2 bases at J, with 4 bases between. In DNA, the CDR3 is TGTGCCAGCAGGTCCAACACTGAAGCTTTCTTT. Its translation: CASRSNTEAFF.

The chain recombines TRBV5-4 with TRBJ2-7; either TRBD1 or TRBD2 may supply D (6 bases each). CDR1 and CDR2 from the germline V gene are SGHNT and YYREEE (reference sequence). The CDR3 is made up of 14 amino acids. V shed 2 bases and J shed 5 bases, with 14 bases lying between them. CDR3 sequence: CASSFRGGNDEQYV. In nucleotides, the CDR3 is TGTGCCAGCAGCTTCAGGGGCGGGAATGACGAGCAGTACGTC.

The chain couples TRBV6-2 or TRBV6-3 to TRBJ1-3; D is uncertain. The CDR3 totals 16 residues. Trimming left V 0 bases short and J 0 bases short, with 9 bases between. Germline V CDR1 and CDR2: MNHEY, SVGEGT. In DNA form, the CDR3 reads TGTGCCAGCAGTTACTCGGGCAGCCACTCTGGAAACACCATATATTTT. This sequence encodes CASSYSGSHSGNTIYF.

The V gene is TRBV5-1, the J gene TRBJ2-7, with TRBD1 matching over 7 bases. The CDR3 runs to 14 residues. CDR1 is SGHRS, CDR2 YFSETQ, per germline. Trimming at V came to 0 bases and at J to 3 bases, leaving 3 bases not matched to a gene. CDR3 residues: CASSLESGGYEQYF. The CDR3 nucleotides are TGCGCCAGCAGCTTGGAGTCAGGGGGCTACGAGCAGTACTTC.

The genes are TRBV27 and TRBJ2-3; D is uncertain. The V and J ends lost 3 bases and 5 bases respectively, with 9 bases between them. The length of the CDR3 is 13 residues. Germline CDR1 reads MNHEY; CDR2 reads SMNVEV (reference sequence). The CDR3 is CASSFSPKDTQYF. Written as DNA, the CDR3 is TGTGCCAGCAGTTTTTCCCCAAAAGATACGCAGTATTTT.

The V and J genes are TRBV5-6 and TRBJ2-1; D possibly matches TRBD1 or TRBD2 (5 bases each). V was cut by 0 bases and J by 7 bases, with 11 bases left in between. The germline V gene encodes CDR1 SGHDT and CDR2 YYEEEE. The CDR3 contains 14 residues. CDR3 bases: TGTGCCAGCAGCTTGGCCGGGGCACCAAATGAGCAGTTCTTC. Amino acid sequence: CASSLAGAPNEQFF.

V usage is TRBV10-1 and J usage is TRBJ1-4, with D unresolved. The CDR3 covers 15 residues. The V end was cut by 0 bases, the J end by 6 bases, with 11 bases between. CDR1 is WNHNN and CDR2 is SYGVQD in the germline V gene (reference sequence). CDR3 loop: CASSESWQVDEKLFF. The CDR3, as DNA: TGCGCCAGCAGTGAGTCTTGGCAGGTGGATGAAAAACTGTTTTTT.

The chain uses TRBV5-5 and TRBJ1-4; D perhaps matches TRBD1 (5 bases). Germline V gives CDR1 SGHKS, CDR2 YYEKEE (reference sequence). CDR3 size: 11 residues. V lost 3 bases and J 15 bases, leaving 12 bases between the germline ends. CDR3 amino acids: CASSSGRGVFF. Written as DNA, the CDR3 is TGTGCCAGCAGCTCAGGTCGGGGGGTGTTTTTT.

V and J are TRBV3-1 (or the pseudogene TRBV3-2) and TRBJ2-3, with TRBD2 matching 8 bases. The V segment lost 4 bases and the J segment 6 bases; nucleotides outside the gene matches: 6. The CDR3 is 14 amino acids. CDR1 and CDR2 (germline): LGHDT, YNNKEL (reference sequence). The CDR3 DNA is TGTGCCAGCAGCCCACGGGGGGGCGGTGATACGCAGTATTTT. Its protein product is CASSPRGGGDTQYF.